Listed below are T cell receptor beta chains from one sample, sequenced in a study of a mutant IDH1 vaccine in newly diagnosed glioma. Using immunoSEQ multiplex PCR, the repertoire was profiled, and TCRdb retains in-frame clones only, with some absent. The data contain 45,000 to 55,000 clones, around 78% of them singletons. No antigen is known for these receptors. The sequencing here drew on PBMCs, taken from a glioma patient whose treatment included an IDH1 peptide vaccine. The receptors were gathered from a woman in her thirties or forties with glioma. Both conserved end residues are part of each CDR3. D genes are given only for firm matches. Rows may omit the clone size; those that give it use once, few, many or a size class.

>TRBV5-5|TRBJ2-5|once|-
CASSQQGLGETQYF
TGTGCCAGCAGCCAACAGGGCCTAGGGGAGACCCAGTACTTC
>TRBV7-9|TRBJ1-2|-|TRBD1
CASSHAGGIGYGYTF
TGTGCCAGCAGCCACGCAGGGGGCATCGGCTATGGCTACACCTTC
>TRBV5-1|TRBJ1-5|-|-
CASSLVRESRGKEPQHF
TGCGCCAGCAGCTTGGTACGGGAAAGTAGGGGGAAGGAGCCCCAGCATTTT
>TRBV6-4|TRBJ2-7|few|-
CASTPPPYRYEQYF
TGTGCCAGCACCCCACCCCCCTACCGCTACGAGCAGTACTTC
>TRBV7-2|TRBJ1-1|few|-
CASSFTGTPEAFF
TGTGCCAGCAGCTTTACAGGAACCCCTGAAGCTTTCTTT
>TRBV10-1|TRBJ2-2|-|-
CASSAVANTGELFF
TGCGCCAGCAGTGCTGTGGCGAACACCGGGGAGCTGTTTTTT
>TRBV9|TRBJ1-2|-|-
CASSLHQTASYGYTF
TGTGCCAGCAGCCTCCACCAGACAGCTAGTTATGGCTACACCTTC
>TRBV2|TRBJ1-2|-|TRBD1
CASSENAGGSYGYTF
TGTGCCAGCAGCGAAAATGCAGGGGGATCCTATGGCTACACCTTC
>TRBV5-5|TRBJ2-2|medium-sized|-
CASSLLTGYSGELFF
TGTGCCAGCAGCTTGCTTACGGGGTACTCCGGGGAGCTGTTTTTT
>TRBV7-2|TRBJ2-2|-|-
CASTLVGGAQTGELFF
TGTGCCAGCACCCTGGTGGGGGGGGCCCAGACCGGGGAGCTGTTTTTT
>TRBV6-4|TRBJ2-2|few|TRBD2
CASSQLAGVGELFF
TGTGCCAGCTCGCAACTAGCGGGGGTCGGGGAGCTGTTTTTT
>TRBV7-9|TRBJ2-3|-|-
CASTPTEPSADTQYF
TGTGCCAGCACCCCGACAGAGCCCAGCGCAGATACGCAGTATTTT
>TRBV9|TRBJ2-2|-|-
CASCVGPNTGELFF
TGTGCCAGCTGCGTGGGGCCGAACACCGGGGAGCTGTTTTTT
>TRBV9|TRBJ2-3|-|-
CASSPRGSHTDTQYF
TGTGCCAGCAGCCCCCGGGGATCCCACACAGATACGCAGTATTTT
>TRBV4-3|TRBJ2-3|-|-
CASSQAYQSKEVSTDTQYF
TGCGCCAGCAGCCAAGCGTACCAGAGCAAAGAGGTTAGCACAGATACGCAGTATTTT
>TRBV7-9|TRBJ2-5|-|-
CASRATGFQETQYF
TGTGCCAGCAGGGCTACAGGGTTCCAAGAGACCCAGTACTTC
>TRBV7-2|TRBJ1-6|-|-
CASSLADGPAYNSPLHF
TGTGCCAGCAGCTTAGCGGACGGACCCGCATATAATTCACCCCTCCACTTT